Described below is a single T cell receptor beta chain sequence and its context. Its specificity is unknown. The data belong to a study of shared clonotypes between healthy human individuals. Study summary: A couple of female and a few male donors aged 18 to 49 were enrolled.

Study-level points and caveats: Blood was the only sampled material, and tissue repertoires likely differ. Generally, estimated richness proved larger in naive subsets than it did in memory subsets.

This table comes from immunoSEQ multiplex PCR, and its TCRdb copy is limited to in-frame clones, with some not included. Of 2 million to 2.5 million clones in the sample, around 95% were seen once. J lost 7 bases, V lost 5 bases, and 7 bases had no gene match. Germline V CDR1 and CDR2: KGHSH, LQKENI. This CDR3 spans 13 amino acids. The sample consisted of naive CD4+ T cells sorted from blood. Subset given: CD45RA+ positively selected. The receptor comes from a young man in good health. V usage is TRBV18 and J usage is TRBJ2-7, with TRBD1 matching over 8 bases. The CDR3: CASSYKDRDEQYF. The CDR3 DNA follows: TGTGCCAGCTCATACAAGGACAGGGATGAGCAGTACTTC.